The 12 T cell receptor beta chains below come from one sample, sequenced in a study of regulatory T cells in long-lasting Graves disease. Sequencing libraries for TCR beta were prepared with iRepertoire HTBI primers and Arm-PCR of CDR3 regions. TCRdb passed the multiplex PCR reads through MiXCR, listing each CDR3 protein once. Among about 220,000 distinct CDR3 sequences listed, approximately 19% were seen once. Indicated time point: newly diagnosed GD, antithyroid drugs for less than 3 months. RNA from PBMCs was the source of the TCR library. These records were also assigned to another study, of T cells in Graves' hyperthyroidism and ophthalmopathy.

The specimen was peripheral blood mononuclear cells (PBMCs), collected at new diagnosis, from a patient treated with antithyroid drugs. All receptors come from a woman younger than 45 with Graves disease.

This chain links TRBV9 with TRBJ2-3; a possible D gene is TRBD2 (5 bases). V lost 1 base to trimming and J lost 3 bases, with 6 bases between them. The CDR3 has 13 residues. The V gene's germline CDR1 is SGDLS and CDR2 YYNGEE. The CDR3 bases are TGTGCCAGCAGCGTATGGGAGACAGATACGCAGTATTTT. The encoded protein is CASSVWETDTQYF.

The chain employs TRBV9 and TRBJ2-2; the D gene is possibly TRBD1 (5 bases). The CDR3 contains 17 residues. Trimming removed 3 bases at V and 0 bases at J, with 15 bases between. The germline gives CDR1 SGDLS, CDR2 YYNGEE. The CDR3 sequence is CASSAARDRPNTGELFF. The CDR3 DNA reads TGTGCCAGCAGCGCTGCTCGTGACAGACCGAACACCGGGGAGCTGTTTTTT.

This clonotype has at least ten counts. The chain uses TRBV2 and TRBJ1-1; D remains ambiguous. The CDR3 totals 12 residues. Trimming took 4 bases from V and 8 from J, leaving 11 bases between them. The germline gives CDR1 SNHLY, CDR2 FYNNEI. Here the CDR3 DNA reads TGTGCCAGCAGTGGGCCCTCCCGAGAAGCTTTCTTT. It is translated as CASSGPSREAFF.

This clonotype appeared many times. The chain is built from TRBV7-9 and TRBJ1-4; D is unclear. The V end lost 5 bases, the J end lost 4 bases, and 11 bases lay between the germline ends. CDR3 length equals 14 residues. The germline gives CDR1 SEHNR, CDR2 FQNEAQ (reference sequence). CDR3 DNA: TGTGCCAGCAGCCCTGACACAAGTAATGAAAAACTGTTTTTT. This codes for CASSPDTSNEKLFF.

This clonotype was seen at least ten times. The chain uses TRBV18 and TRBJ1-1; no clear D. V was cut by 3 bases and J by 1 base, with 15 bases left in between. The CDR3 totals 16 residues. CDR1 and CDR2 (germline): KGHSH, LQKENI. CDR3 sequence: CASSPGSWAGNTEAFF. The CDR3 DNA is TGTGCCAGCTCACCGGGTTCGTGGGCCGGGAACACTGAAGCTTTCTTT.

J is TRBJ1-1 and V is TRBV2; the match to TRBD1 covers 7 bases. CDR3 length: 12 amino acids. V shed 4 bases, J shed 7 bases, and the junction held 3 bases outside the gene matches. The germline gives CDR1 SNHLY, CDR2 FYNNEI. CDR3: CASSGDSLEAFF. The DNA of the CDR3 is TGTGCCAGCAGTGGGGACAGCCTTGAAGCTTTCTTT.

On this clonotype itself: A single base is all that separates this from a far larger clone, so a read error is likely. The V gene is TRBV20-1, the J gene TRBJ2-3; D possibly corresponds to TRBD1 (5 bases). The closer fit of TRBJ1-1 to the DNA end suggests the J call may be wrong. The CDR3 extends over 14 amino acids. The germline CDR1 and CDR2 sequences are DFQATT and SNEGSKA (reference sequence). In DNA, the CDR3 is TGCAGTGCTAGAGATGTGGGGCTTCGCACTGGAGCTTTCTTT. It encodes CSARDVGLRTGAFF.

The chain recombines TRBV9 with TRBJ2-1, with TRBD2 as a possible D gene (5 bases). The ends were cut back, 4 bases at V and 0 bases at J, with 11 bases in the middle. The CDR3 is made up of 15 amino acids. Germline CDR1 SGDLS, CDR2 YYNGEE. The CDR3 is CASSPRGNSYNEQFF. CDR3 nucleotides: TGTGCCAGCAGCCCACGGGGTAACTCCTACAATGAGCAGTTCTTC.

Many counts were recorded for this clonotype. This chain joins TRBV5-6 and TRBJ1-5, with D possibly being TRBD1 (6 bases). CDR3 length: 15 residues. The germline V gene has CDR1 SGHDT and CDR2 YYEEEE. V was trimmed by 3 bases and J by 2 bases, leaving 12 bases between them. This chain's CDR3 is CASSWGGGGNQPQHF. The CDR3 DNA is TGTGCCAGCAGCTGGGGGGGGGGCGGCAATCAGCCCCAGCATTTT. The entire variable domain, with the rest obtained from reference TRBV5-6 and TRBJ1-5, is as follows: DAGVTQSPTHLIKTRGQQVTLRCSPKSGHDTVSWYQQALGQGPQFIFQYYEEEERQRGNFPDRFSGHQFPNYSSELNVNALLLGDSALYLCASSWGGGGNQPQHFGDGTRLSIL.

The gene calls are TRBV12-3 or TRBV12-4 and TRBJ2-3, with TRBD1 matching over 7 bases. After removal of 10 bases from V and 2 bases from J, the junction contained 12 bases not matched to a gene. The CDR3 covers 15 residues. The CDR3 is CAIEGGQGDTDTQYF. The DNA of the CDR3 is TGTGCCATTGAGGGTGGGCAGGGGGACACAGATACGCAGTATTTT.

At least ten counts were recorded for this clonotype. This rearrangement joins TRBV5-1 to TRBJ2-1; 8 nucleotides align to TRBD2. The V gene end was trimmed by 2 bases and the J gene end by 6 bases; junction bases not matched to a gene: 7. Germline values: CDR1 SGHRS, CDR2 YFSETQ. CDR3 length: 15 amino acids. The CDR3 region has the DNA TGCGCCAGCAGCTTCCTAGCGGGTATAAGCAATGAGCAGTTCTTC. Protein product: CASSFLAGISNEQFF. Based on the CDR3 plus reference TRBV5-1 and TRBJ2-1, the full variable domain is KAGVTQTPRYLIKTRGQQVTLSCSPISGHRSVSWYQQTPGQGLQFLFEYFSETQRNKGNFPGRFSGRQFSNSRSEMNVSTLELGDSALYLCASSFLAGISNEQFFGPGTRLTVL.

This chain joins TRBV19 and TRBJ1-4, with 7 bases fitting TRBD1. Trimming cost V 7 bases and J 5 bases; bases outside gene matches: 10. CDR3 length equals 15 residues. Germline V CDR1 and CDR2: LNHDA, SQIVND (reference sequence). The CDR3 DNA reads TGTGCCAGTACCCCCACCGGGACAGCAAATGAAAAACTGTTTTTT. Its translation is CASTPTGTANEKLFF.